This entry lists 24 T cell receptor beta chains sequenced from one sample in a study of siplizumab effects on memory and regulatory T cells. The protocol was immunoSEQ multiplex PCR, while the TCRdb copy is restricted to in-frame clones and leaves out a portion. The repertoire consists of approximately 120,000 clones, with about 91% occurring once and the leading ten covering under 0.75%. Specimen: Tregs sorted from blood. These receptors were collected from a human donor in good health.

The genes are TRBV30 and TRBJ1-1; TRBD1 matches 8 bases. J lost 3 bases, V lost 3 bases, and 6 bases had no gene match. The CDR3 length is 14 residues. Germline CDR1 reads GTSNPN; CDR2 reads SVGIG (reference sequence). DNA of the CDR3: TGTGCCTGGAGCGCAGGGGGCCCGGACACTGAAGCTTTCTTT. Translating gives CAWSAGGPDTEAFF.

The rearrangement joins TRBV5-1 to TRBJ1-2; TRBD1 matches at 8 bases. V was clipped by 4 bases and J by 7 bases; unmatched bases: 12. This CDR3 is 15 amino acids long. Germline assignment: CDR1 SGHRS and CDR2 YFSETQ. CDR3: CASSPTGDSIGGYTF. The CDR3 coding sequence is TGCGCCAGCAGCCCGACAGGGGATTCAATTGGTGGCTACACCTTC.

The rearrangement uses TRBV13 and TRBJ2-1; D might be TRBD2 (5 bases). The CDR3 runs 15 residues. Trimming took off 4 bases at V and 7 bases at J, with 17 bases between the two ends. In germline, CDR1 is PRHDT, CDR2 FYEKMQ (reference sequence). The DNA for the CDR3 is TGTGCCAGCAGCTCTGGATCTCTCCGGGGAAATGAGCAGTTCTTC. This encodes CASSSGSLRGNEQFF.

The J gene is TRBJ2-3, the V gene TRBV21-1; the D call in the table, TRBD2, was not verified against the DNA. TRBV21-1 is listed as a pseudogene. CDR3 size: 17 residues. The CDR3 loop reads CASSKGVSGSVTDTQYF. In DNA, the CDR3 is TGTGCCAGCAGCAAAGGAGTTAGCGGGAGTGTTACAGATACGCAGTATTTT.

J is TRBJ1-6 and V is TRBV11-2; D is perhaps TRBD1 (6 bases). The CDR3 contains 17 residues. Trimming pared 2 bases from V and 8 bases from J, leaving 19 bases between. Germline values: CDR1 SGHAT, CDR2 FQNNGV. CDR3 DNA sequence: TGTGCCAGCAGCTTATCACCCAGGGGATTTAGTTATTCACCCCTCCACTTT. Translation: CASSLSPRGFSYSPLHF.

This clone showed up just once. The DNA for the CDR3 is TGCGCCAGCAGCCTGGGCCCAGGCCGACGTGAGCAGTTCTTC. It yields the protein CASSLGPGRREQFF. The genes are TRBV5-1 and TRBJ2-1; the D is unclear. This CDR3 region has 14 residues. V was cut by 4 bases and J by 9 bases, with 17 bases left in between. Germline lookup yields CDR1 SGHRS and CDR2 YFSETQ.

V gene TRBV7-9 combines with J gene TRBJ1-1, with a weak D call TRBD1 (6 bases). The length of the CDR3 is 14 residues. CDR1 SEHNR and CDR2 FQNEAQ come from the germline V gene (reference sequence). Deletions cut 5 bases from V and 3 bases from J, with 13 bases between. CDR3 DNA: TGTGCCAGCAGCCCTAGAAACAGGGACACTGAAGCTTTCTTT. It yields the protein CASSPRNRDTEAFF.

Only one count was recorded for this clone. The gene calls are TRBV4-1 and TRBJ1-3, with D possibly TRBD1 on 5 matching bases. The CDR3 extends over 15 amino acids. Germline V gene lookup returns CDR1 MGHRA and CDR2 YSYEKL. The ends were cut back, 0 bases at V and 8 bases at J, with 14 bases in the middle. The CDR3 sequence: CASSQDGARSDTIYF. The CDR3, as DNA: TGCGCCAGCAGCCAAGATGGGGCAAGATCTGACACCATATATTTT.

This rearrangement joins TRBV10-3 to TRBJ2-3; no clear D gene. Germline V gene data show CDR1 as ENHRY and CDR2 as SYGVKD. Trimming shortened V by 6 bases and J by 0 bases, and 7 bases separated the two germline ends. CDR3 length: 13 amino acids. The CDR3 region has the DNA TGTGCCATCAGCCCGGCGAGCACAGATACGCAGTATTTT. It is translated as CAISPASTDTQYF.

The chain recombines TRBV6-1 with TRBJ1-4; tentatively, D is TRBD1 (6 bases). CDR1 is MNHNS, CDR2 SASEGT, per germline. CDR3 size: 13 residues. The V end lost 8 bases, the J end lost 5 bases, and 12 bases lay between the germline ends. CDR3 nucleotides: TGTGCCAGCGTGGACAGCCCAAATGAAAAACTGTTTTTT. It translates to CASVDSPNEKLFF.

This clone was found once. The chain uses TRBV9 and TRBJ2-2; weak D call: TRBD2 (5 bases). This CDR3 is built from 12 residues. Germline V gives CDR1 SGDLS, CDR2 YYNGEE. Trimming removed 5 bases at V and 7 bases at J, with 9 bases between. CDR3 protein: CASSEGDGELFF. The CDR3 region has the DNA TGTGCCAGCAGTGAGGGTGACGGGGAGCTGTTTTTT.

The CDR3 loop reads CASSVIEQYF. The CDR3 bases are TGTGCCAGCAGTGTGATAGAGCAGTACTTC. V usage is TRBV2 and J usage is TRBJ2-7; D remains unclear. V was pared by 4 bases and J by 7 bases, with 5 bases between. Germline CDR1 reads SNHLY; CDR2 reads FYNNEI. The CDR3 loop spans 10 amino acids.

The V call is TRBV5-6, the J call TRBJ2-4; D is perhaps TRBD1 (5 bases). CDR3 length: 15 amino acids. The V end lost 4 bases, the J end lost 3 bases, and 14 bases lay between the germline ends. CDR1 is SGHDT, CDR2 YYEEEE, per germline. The CDR3 region is CASSLRGLGKNIQYF. CDR3 coding DNA: TGTGCCAGCAGCCTAAGGGGTTTGGGCAAAAACATTCAGTACTTC.

With respect to this clone: Within the sample, other DNA sequences also encode this same CDR3. The chain carries TRBV18 and TRBJ1-2; tentative D call: TRBD1 (5 bases). V was clipped by 6 bases and J by 6 bases, with 14 bases between them. Germline CDR1 is KGHSH and CDR2 is LQKENI. The CDR3 contains 13 residues. The CDR3 spells CASSPDSSNGYTF. Here the CDR3 DNA reads TGTGCCAGCTCTCCCGACAGTTCCAATGGCTACACCTTC.

V usage is TRBV7-2 and J usage is TRBJ1-1; weak D call: TRBD1 (5 bases). CDR3 length: 14 residues. V lost 4 bases and J lost 4, with 13 bases in between. CDR1 SGHTA and CDR2 FQGNSA come from the germline V gene. CDR3 sequence (DNA): TGTGCCAGCAGCTCTCTTGGGAGGGGCACTGAAGCTTTCTTT. It yields the protein CASSSLGRGTEAFF.

The V call is TRBV7-2, the J call TRBJ1-2, with TRBD1 matching over 7 bases. After removal of 4 bases from V and 7 bases from J, the junction contained 9 bases not matched to a gene. The germline V gene has CDR1 SGHTA and CDR2 FQGNSA. This CDR3 spans 14 amino acids. The CDR3 spells CASSWTGSPVGYTF. The CDR3 DNA sequence: TGTGCCAGCAGCTGGACAGGATCCCCAGTTGGCTACACCTTC.

The CDR3 is CASSPGLSNTEAFF. CDR3 DNA: TGTGCCAGCAGCCCGGGACTTTCGAACACTGAAGCTTTCTTT. This sequence joins TRBV11-3 and TRBJ1-1; perhaps TRBD1 as D (5 bases). This CDR3 has 14 residues. Trimming removed 5 bases at V and 1 base at J, with 11 bases between. CDR1 and CDR2 (germline): SGHNT, YENEEA.

This clone showed up just a few times. The chain has TRBV18 and TRBJ2-7; weak D call: TRBD2 (7 bases). V lost 1 base and J 5 bases, leaving 18 bases between the germline ends. The germline gives CDR1 KGHSH, CDR2 LQKENI. This CDR3 region has 16 residues. For the CDR3, the DNA is TGTGCCAGCTCACCACGGGGTGGGGGGGCTTTGGACGAGCAGTACTTC. Translated: CASSPRGGGALDEQYF.

Comments on this clone: The junction does not match germline at one end; this may be a read error. The gene calls are TRBV18 and TRBJ2-7, with D possibly being TRBD2 (6 bases). The CDR3 has 17 residues. CDR1 is KGHSH and CDR2 is LQKENI in the germline V gene. In nucleotides, the CDR3 is TGTGCCAGCTCACCCCAAAGAAGTAATACTCTTGGGGGGAGAGAACCGTTC. As protein: CASSPQRSNTLGGREPF. The full variable domain, in which reference TRBV18 and TRBJ2-7 provide the parts outside the CDR3, is NAGVMQNPRHLVRRRGQEARLRCSPMKGHSHVYWYRQLPEEGLKFMVYLQKENIIDESGMPKERFSAEFPKEGPSILRIQQVVRGDSAAYFCASSPQRSNTLGGREPFGPGTRLTVT.

The rearrangement joins TRBV7-6 to TRBJ2-7, with 9 nucleotides matching TRBD2. The CDR3 sequence is 15 residues long. Germline lookup yields CDR1 SGHVS and CDR2 FNYEAQ. V dropped 1 base and J dropped 4; count of bases not matched to a gene: 5. CDR3 amino acids: CASSLGAGLAYEQYF. CDR3 bases: TGTGCCAGCAGCTTAGGGGCGGGACTAGCATACGAGCAGTACTTC.

This chain connects TRBV27 to TRBJ2-7, with 8 bases that match TRBD1. This CDR3 region has 14 residues. The junction had 3 bases not matched to a gene; V was cut back by 5 bases and J by 0 bases. Germline loops: CDR1 MNHEY, CDR2 SMNVEV (reference sequence). CDR3: CASSRTGLSYEQYF. For the CDR3, the DNA is TGTGCCAGCAGTCGGACAGGGCTCTCCTACGAGCAGTACTTC.

The rearrangement uses TRBV2 and TRBJ1-5; no clear D. The length of the CDR3 is 14 residues. CDR1 is SNHLY, CDR2 FYNNEI, per germline. Trimming shortened V by 9 bases and J by 10 bases, and 22 bases separated the two germline ends. The CDR3 nucleotides are TGTGCCAGTCACACAAACAGTGCCCGGGAACCCCAGCATTTT. Translated: CASHTNSAREPQHF. Full variable domain (rest looked up from reference TRBV2 and TRBJ1-5): EPEVTQTPSHQVTQMGQEVILRCVPISNHLYFYWYRQILGQKVEFLVSFYNNEISEKSEIFDDQFSVERPDGSNFTLKIRSTKLEDSAMYFCASHTNSAREPQHFGDGTRLSIL.

The chain couples TRBV4-2 to TRBJ2-5, with no clear D. V was pared by 3 bases and J by 2 bases, with 13 bases between. CDR1 LGHNA and CDR2 YNFKEQ come from the germline V gene. This CDR3 comprises 15 residues. CDR3 sequence reads: CASSHLPRPQETQYF. The CDR3 nucleotides read TGTGCCAGCAGCCACTTGCCTCGACCACAAGAGACCCAGTACTTC.

The chain combines TRBV5-1 with TRBJ1-5; no clear D gene. Trimming removed 0 bases at V and 0 bases at J, with 7 bases between. This CDR3 is built from 15 residues. Germline assignment: CDR1 SGHRS and CDR2 YFSETQ. The CDR3 protein is CASSLEGNSNQPQHF. Written as DNA, the CDR3 is TGCGCCAGCAGCTTGGAAGGGAATAGCAATCAGCCCCAGCATTTT.